The rows below give T cell receptor beta chains drawn from one sample of a study of T-cell memory formation after mild COVID-19. TCRdb re-called the 5' RACE reads with MiXCR, one entry per CDR3 protein. The sample holds under 300,000 distinct CDR3 sequences, roughly 17% seen once. Sequencing was carried out using PBMCs or a T cell subset sorted from them (not recorded which). These receptors all come from a young man who had mild COVID-19 (a few samples of this study predate the infection). Cell type and time point are not known. The CDR3 runs from the conserved cysteine through the conserved F or W. D genes are given only for firm matches. Clone size is given for some rows only: seen once, a few or many times, or a class if the clone is expanded.

d_gene | j_gene | abundance | v_gene | CDR3aa | CDR3nt
. | TRBJ2-4 | few | TRBV4-2 | CASSQDTGLNIQYF | TGTGCCAGCAGCCAAGATACGGGTCTGAACATTCAGTACTTC
. | TRBJ1-4 | . | TRBV12-3/TRBV12-4 | CASSFGQGLGKLFF | TGTGCCAGCAGTTTTGGGCAGGGGTTGGGTAAACTGTTTTTT
. | TRBJ2-1 | few | TRBV11-3 | CASSLDNQPNEQFF | TGTGCCAGCAGCTTAGATAACCAGCCCAATGAGCAGTTCTTC
. | TRBJ1-1 | . | TRBV5-6 | CASSLSTFTEAFF | TGTGCCAGCAGCTTGAGTACGTTCACTGAAGCTTTCTTT
. | TRBJ2-3 | many | TRBV27 | CASSYGSTDTQYF | TGTGCCAGCAGTTACGGATCCACAGATACGCAGTATTTT
. | TRBJ2-7 | . | TRBV7-8 | CASSLLSGTPYEQYF | TGTGCCAGCAGCTTATTATCTGGGACCCCCTACGAGCAGTACTTC
. | TRBJ2-1 | . | TRBV11-3 | CASSLGGETYNEQFF | TGTGCCAGCAGCTTAGGAGGGGAAACCTACAATGAGCAGTTCTTC
TRBD2 | TRBJ2-2 | few | TRBV5-1 | CASSPREDANTGELFF | TGCGCCAGCAGCCCCCGGGAGGATGCGAACACCGGGGAGCTGTTTTTT
. | TRBJ1-5 | . | TRBV6-2/TRBV6-3 | CASENGGARQPQHF | TGTGCCAGCGAGAACGGGGGGGCTCGTCAGCCCCAGCATTTT
TRBD1 | TRBJ2-3 | few | TRBV5-1 | CASSARQGWRTDTQYF | TGCGCCAGCAGCGCGAGACAGGGCTGGAGGACAGATACGCAGTATTTT
. | TRBJ1-3 | . | TRBV28 | CASSPPRMGNTIYF | TGTGCCAGCAGTCCCCCCCGAATGGGAAACACCATATATTTT
TRBD1 | TRBJ2-1 | few | TRBV5-1 | CASSLGIVEQGATYNEQFF | TGCGCCAGCAGCTTGGGGATTGTCGAACAGGGGGCCACCTACAATGAGCAGTTCTTC
. | TRBJ1-1 | . | TRBV5-1 | CASSLDRPQGTEAFF | TGCGCCAGCAGCTTGGACAGGCCTCAGGGCACTGAAGCTTTCTTT
. | TRBJ2-3 | . | TRBV6-2/TRBV6-3 | CASFSGTDTQYF | TGTGCCAGCTTTTCGGGCACAGATACGCAGTATTTT
TRBD1 | TRBJ1-2 | many | TRBV7-2 | CASSRGQGQGYTF | TGTGCCAGCAGCCGGGGACAGGGTCAGGGCTACACCTTC
TRBD2 | TRBJ2-3 | . | TRBV7-2 | CASSLSGGWDTQYF | TGTGCCAGCAGCTTGAGCGGGGGGTGGGATACGCAGTATTTT
. | TRBJ2-1 | once | TRBV7-2 | CASHRSYYNEQFF | TGTGCCAGCCACCGATCGTACTACAATGAGCAGTTCTTC
. | TRBJ1-2 | few | TRBV20-1 | CSARGLQGSYGYTF | TGCAGTGCTAGAGGGCTCCAGGGTTCATATGGCTACACCTTC
TRBD2 | TRBJ2-2 | . | TRBV11-2 | CASSWEVPSGGAPGELFF | TGTGCCAGCAGCTGGGAGGTCCCTAGCGGGGGGGCTCCCGGGGAGCTGTTTTTT
. | TRBJ1-4 | few | TRBV7-6 | CASSLPYEKLFF | TGTGCCAGCAGCTTGCCTTATGAAAAACTGTTTTTT
TRBD2 | TRBJ2-1 | . | TRBV20-1 | CSAAPGTRAINEQFF | TGCAGTGCTGCGCCCGGGACTAGGGCGATCAATGAGCAGTTCTTC
. | TRBJ2-7 | . | TRBV20-1 | CSARLWTGEQYF | TGCAGTGCTAGACTATGGACGGGGGAGCAGTACTTC
TRBD2 | TRBJ2-1 | . | TRBV6-5 | CASRDPGLDYNEQFF | TGTGCCAGCAGAGATCCGGGACTAGATTACAATGAGCAGTTCTTC
. | TRBJ1-2 | . | TRBV5-1 | CASSFDESYGYTF | TGCGCCAGCAGCTTCGACGAGTCCTATGGCTACACCTTC
. | TRBJ1-1 | . | TRBV5-1 | CASSLARGTSEAFF | TGCGCCAGCTCCTTGGCCAGGGGTACGTCTGAAGCTTTCTTT